This T cell receptor beta chain is from a study of shared clonotypes between healthy human individuals. This CDR3 spans 13 amino acids. The V gene lost 5 bases and the J gene lost 3 bases, with 14 bases spanning the gap. Germline V gene sequence: CDR1 SQVTM, CDR2 ANQGSEA. Across several immunoSEQ plates, the genomic DNA of each subset was split evenly. The authors ran unsorted PBMC replicate PCRs on 300 ng DNA, about 30,000 T cell genomes. Method: immunoSEQ multiplex PCR; TCRdb's copy keeps in-frame clones and lacks some. The sample lists 470,000 or so clones; more than 75% were seen once. Recent acute infections and vaccinations were absent in the healthy HIV-negative adult donors. Genomic DNA for unsorted samples, which was extracted with the QIAamp DNA Blood Mini kit, came from around 93 million PBMCs.

Sequencing was performed on PBMCs. The chain is built from TRBV29-1 and TRBJ2-7, with D hard to call. The origin of this receptor is a woman between 40 and 50 years old in good health. Some clones in this sample may be carry-over from other donors' samples. The CDR3 here is CSVRQLGNYEQYF. Written as DNA, the CDR3 is TGCAGCGTTCGTCAGCTCGGTAACTACGAGCAGTACTTC.